Each of the 8 T cell receptor beta chains below was sequenced from the same sample in a study of T-cell memory formation after mild COVID-19. TCRdb reanalysed the 5' RACE reads using MiXCR and keeps one entry per CDR3 protein. This sample has around 250,000 distinct CDR3 sequences, with over 15% found just once. The specimen sequenced was PBMCs or a T cell subset sorted from them (not recorded which). These receptors were collected from a young man who had mild COVID-19 (a few samples of this study predate the infection). Cell type and time point are not known.

This sequence joins TRBV2 and TRBJ2-7, with 10 bases matching TRBD1. The CDR3 extends over 14 amino acids. Germline CDR1 reads SNHLY; CDR2 reads FYNNEI. With 6 bases clipped from V and 2 bases from J, the junction kept 4 bases outside the gene matches. The CDR3 bases are TGTGCCAGCAGCTGGACAGGGGGTCCCTACGAGCAGTACGTC. Translation: CASSWTGGPYEQYV.

The chain employs TRBV5-1 and TRBJ2-3, with 9 bases lining up with TRBD2. V dropped 0 bases and J dropped 6; count of bases not matched to a gene: 11. The length of the CDR3 is 17 residues. Per germline, CDR1 SGHRS and CDR2 YFSETQ. CDR3 in amino acids: CASSLESSGNLADTQYF. CDR3 coding DNA: TGCGCCAGCAGCTTGGAATCTAGCGGGAACCTTGCGGATACGCAGTATTTT.

This clonotype has more than one count but fewer than ten. V is TRBV7-9 and J is TRBJ1-1, with no clear D. V was pared by 2 bases and J by 3 bases, with 10 bases between. Germline lookup yields CDR1 SEHNR and CDR2 FQNEAQ (reference sequence). The CDR3 sequence is 14 residues long. As DNA, the CDR3 is TGTGCCAGCAGCTTAAGTCAGGCGGACACTGAAGCTTTCTTT. Translation gives CASSLSQADTEAFF.

The genes are TRBV12-3 or TRBV12-4 and TRBJ1-2, with D unresolved. CDR3 length: 14 residues. Trimming stripped 6 bases from V and 2 bases from J, with 13 bases between. The CDR3 DNA reads as TGTGCCAGCAGGGTCGGGAGCGGGAACTATGGCTACACCTTC. Translating gives CASRVGSGNYGYTF.

This rearrangement joins TRBV15 to TRBJ1-1, with TRBD1 identical over 7 bases. The germline gives CDR1 LNHNV, CDR2 YYDKDF (reference sequence). Trimming took 2 bases from V and 8 from J; bases not matched to a gene: 8. CDR3 length equals 14 residues. In DNA, the CDR3 is TGTGCCACCAGCAGACCTGCCGGGACAGTAGAAGCTTTCTTT. Its protein product is CATSRPAGTVEAFF.

This clonotype was seen many times. This rearrangement joins TRBV7-9 to TRBJ2-4; D is undetermined. The CDR3 spans 15 residues. Germline loops: CDR1 SEHNR, CDR2 FQNEAQ (reference sequence). The germline V and J ends were trimmed by 3 bases and 3 bases, with 12 bases remaining between them. The CDR3 here is CASSFSFSGKNIQYF. CDR3 DNA sequence: TGTGCCAGCAGCTTCTCCTTTTCAGGCAAAAACATTCAGTACTTC.

There are a few counts of this clonotype. This chain joins TRBV18 and TRBJ2-6; D gene ambiguous. V was cut by 2 bases and J by 2 bases, with 1 base left in between. The CDR3 is made up of 13 amino acids. Germline CDR1 reads KGHSH; CDR2 reads LQKENI. CDR3 DNA: TGTGCCAGCTCACCAACTGGGGCCAACGTCCTGACTTTC. Translated, it gives CASSPTGANVLTF.

For this clonotype: One junction end does not reproduce the germline sequence, and a read error may be involved. The J gene is TRBJ2-6, the V gene TRBV7-7, with a possible D match to TRBD1 (5 bases). The V gene's germline CDR1 is SSHAT and CDR2 FNYEAQ (reference sequence). This CDR3 comprises 15 residues. CDR3 bases: TGTGCTAGCAGCTTAGGACAACCTGGGGCCAACGTCCTGACTTTC. Translated, it gives CASSLGQPGANVLTF.